This T cell receptor beta chain comes out of a study of beta chain features in type 1 diabetes. The authors reverse transcribed all of the isolated RNA, so sequencing captured expressed TCRB transcripts. Sequenced by immunoSEQ multiplex PCR; TCRdb stores in-frame clones only, minus some. The top ten clones hold approximately 0.045% of a sample with 430,000 or so clones, roughly 11% of them seen once. Trimming took 1 base from V and 5 from J; bases not matched to a gene: 7. The germline gives CDR1 SEHNR, CDR2 FQNEAQ (reference sequence). This CDR3 contains 15 residues. The sequenced material came from naive CD4+ T cells from blood. The chain has TRBV7-9 and TRBJ1-1; 7 nucleotides align to TRBD1. The clonotype originates from a woman between 18 and 29 years old in good health. The CDR3: CASSLGGQRNTEAFF. The CDR3 DNA follows: TGTGCCAGCAGCTTAGGGGGACAGCGGAATACTGAAGCTTTCTTT.